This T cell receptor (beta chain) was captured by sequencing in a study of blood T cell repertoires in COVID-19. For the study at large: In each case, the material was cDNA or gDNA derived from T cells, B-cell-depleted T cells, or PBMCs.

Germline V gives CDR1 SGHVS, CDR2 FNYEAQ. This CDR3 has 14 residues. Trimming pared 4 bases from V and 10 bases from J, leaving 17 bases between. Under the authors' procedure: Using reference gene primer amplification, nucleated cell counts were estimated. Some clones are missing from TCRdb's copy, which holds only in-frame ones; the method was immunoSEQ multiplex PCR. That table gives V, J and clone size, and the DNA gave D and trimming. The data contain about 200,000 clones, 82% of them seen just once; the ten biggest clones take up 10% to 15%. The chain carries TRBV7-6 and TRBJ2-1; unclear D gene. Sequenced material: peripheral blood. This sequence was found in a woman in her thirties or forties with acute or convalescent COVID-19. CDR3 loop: CASSSSPSSGEQFF. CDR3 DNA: TGTGCCAGCAGCTCAAGCCCGTCTAGTGGGGAGCAGTTCTTC.